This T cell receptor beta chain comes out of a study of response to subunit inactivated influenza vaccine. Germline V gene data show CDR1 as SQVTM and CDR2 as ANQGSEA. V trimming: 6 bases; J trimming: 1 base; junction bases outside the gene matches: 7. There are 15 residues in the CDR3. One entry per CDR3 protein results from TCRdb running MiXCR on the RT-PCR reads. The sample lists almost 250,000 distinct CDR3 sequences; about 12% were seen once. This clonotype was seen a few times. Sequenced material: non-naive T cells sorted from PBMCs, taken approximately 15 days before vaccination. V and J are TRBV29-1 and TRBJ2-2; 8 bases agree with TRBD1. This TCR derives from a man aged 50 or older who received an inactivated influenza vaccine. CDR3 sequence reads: CSVSQGAKNTGELFF. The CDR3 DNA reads TGCAGCGTAAGCCAGGGGGCAAAGAACACCGGGGAGCTGTTTTTT.